The T cell receptor beta chain described here comes from a study of control samples from healthy donors and cancer patients. The CDR3 extends over 13 amino acids. In germline, CDR1 is SNHLY, CDR2 FYNNEI. Trimming shortened V by 8 bases and J by 1 base, and 11 bases separated the two germline ends. In this sample, this clone turned up a few times. Profiled with immunoSEQ multiplex PCR; TCRdb holds only in-frame clones, not every one. The sample includes under 200,000 clones, around nine tenths of them seen just once. The rearrangement uses TRBV2 and TRBJ1-1; D call uncertain. The sample was blood. The sequence came from a woman aged 25-40 years in good health. The CDR3 DNA follows: TGTGCCAGCCGTGTGACAACGAACACTGAAGCTTTCTTT. Translation gives CASRVTTNTEAFF.